The 32 T cell receptor beta chains reported below all come from one sample, sequenced in a study of blood T cell repertoires in COVID-19. Assay used: immunoSEQ multiplex PCR; TCRdb lists only in-frame clones, some missing. The sample lists 250,000 to 350,000 clones; around nine tenths were seen once. Input material: PBMCs or T cells enriched from blood (not recorded which). These receptors all stem from a man in his sixties who had recovered from COVID-19.

The rearrangement links TRBV5-5 to TRBJ1-1, with D perhaps TRBD1 (6 bases). Trimming pared 0 bases from V and 2 bases from J, leaving 11 bases between. CDR1 SGHKS and CDR2 YYEKEE come from the germline V gene (reference sequence). CDR3 length: 15 residues. The DNA for the CDR3 is TGTGCCAGCAGCTTGGGAGCAGGGGTCAACACTGAAGCTTTCTTT. Translation gives CASSLGAGVNTEAFF.

V usage is TRBV6-5 and J usage is TRBJ1-4; 7 positions agree with TRBD1. V gave up 5 bases and J gave up 6 bases; unmatched junction bases: 9. The V gene's germline CDR1 is MNHEY and CDR2 SVGAGI. The CDR3 length is 15 residues. CDR3 coding DNA: TGTGCCAGCAGTATCCCGGGACAGAAAGATGAAAAACTGTTTTTT. This sequence encodes CASSIPGQKDEKLFF.

The chain couples TRBV6-5 to TRBJ1-4; 7 bases agree with TRBD1. The CDR3 extends over 15 amino acids. Germline CDR1 and CDR2: MNHEY and SVGAGI. The junction had 14 bases not matched to a gene; V was cut back by 10 bases and J by 6 bases. CDR3 sequence (DNA): TGTGCCATCTCCGACAGGGCGAGGATTCATGAAAAACTGTTTTTT. As protein: CAISDRARIHEKLFF.

The chain is built from TRBV5-4 and TRBJ2-1; TRBD2 matches at 15 bases. The CDR3 sequence is 16 residues long. Trimming at V came to 4 bases and at J to 15 bases, leaving 14 bases not matched to a gene. Germline assignment: CDR1 SGHNT and CDR2 YYREEE (reference sequence). The DNA for the CDR3 is TGTGCCAGCAGCGTACCGGGACTAGCGGGAGGCGGCCGTTGGTTCTTC. It specifies CASSVPGLAGGGRWFF.

The chain has TRBV6-2 or TRBV6-3 and TRBJ1-4; the D is unclear. With 6 bases removed from V and 14 bases from J, the gap between germline ends came to 16 bases. Germline V gene data show CDR1 as MNHEY and CDR2 as SVGEGT. The CDR3 length is 12 residues. In nucleotides, the CDR3 is TGTGCCAGCAGCTCAGCCGGGTCTGGTCTGTTTTTT. Translated: CASSSAGSGLFF.

This clone has a single count. The rearrangement joins TRBV5-1 to TRBJ1-4; 7 bases are shared with TRBD1. Unmatched junction bases numbered 9, after V lost 4 bases and J lost 0 bases. CDR3 length equals 17 residues. The germline V gene encodes CDR1 SGHRS and CDR2 YFSETQ. CDR3 in DNA: TGCGCCAGCAGCGCGGACAGGAGAGGTGCAACTAATGAAAAACTGTTTTTT. Its translation is CASSADRRGATNEKLFF.

V gene TRBV4-3 combines with J gene TRBJ2-3; D remains unclear. Germline-derived CDR1 and CDR2 are LGHNA and YSLEER. Trimming cost V 0 bases and J 6 bases, with 10 bases left between them. The CDR3 is 14 residues long. The CDR3 protein is CASSQDARYDTQYF. The CDR3 DNA sequence: TGCGCCAGCAGCCAAGACGCCCGGTACGATACGCAGTATTTT.

The chain joins TRBV7-9 to TRBJ1-2; D unclear. Germline V gives CDR1 SEHNR, CDR2 FQNEAQ (reference sequence). The V gene lost 1 base and the J gene lost 8 bases, with 8 bases spanning the gap. The CDR3 runs 12 residues. In DNA form, the CDR3 reads TGTGCCAGCAGCTTAGGCGGGCTCGGCTACACCTTC. Translating gives CASSLGGLGYTF. The complete variable domain, with remaining parts taken from reference TRBV7-9 and TRBJ1-2, reads DTGVSQNPRHKITKRGQNVTFRCDPISEHNRLYWYRQTLGQGPEFLTYFQNEAQLEKSRLLSDRFSAERPKGSFSTLEIQRTEQGDSAMYLCASSLGGLGYTFGSGTRLTVV.

V and J are TRBV14 and TRBJ2-1, with a possible D match to TRBD1 (7 bases). The CDR3 loop spans 13 amino acids. The germline V gene has CDR1 SGHDN and CDR2 FVKESK. V lost 4 bases and J 9 bases, leaving 13 bases between the germline ends. CDR3 DNA sequence: TGTGCCAGCAGCCGTGACAGGGAGGCTGAGCAGTTCTTC. Residues: CASSRDREAEQFF.

The V call is TRBV6-1, the J call TRBJ2-7; possibly TRBD2 for D (5 bases). Germline loops: CDR1 MNHNS, CDR2 SASEGT. The CDR3 contains 15 residues. The V end was cut by 2 bases, the J end by 6 bases, with 17 bases between. In DNA, the CDR3 is TGTGCCAGCAGTGAACGCCCCGGGCCGGGAAGCGAGCAGTACTTC. Translation gives CASSERPGPGSEQYF.

The genes are TRBV15 and TRBJ2-2; perhaps TRBD2 as D (5 bases). CDR3 length: 14 amino acids. Germline V gene sequence: CDR1 LNHNV, CDR2 YYDKDF (reference sequence). V was trimmed by 0 bases and J by 4 bases, leaving 6 bases between them. The CDR3 DNA reads as TGTGCCACCAGCAGAGATCGGGGCACCGGGGAGCTGTTTTTT. It is translated as CATSRDRGTGELFF.

This rearrangement joins TRBV19 to TRBJ1-1, with TRBD1 matching 10 bases. Germline V CDR1 and CDR2: LNHDA, SQIVND (reference sequence). The CDR3 length is 13 residues. V shed 7 bases and J 4 bases; nucleotides not matched to a gene: 3. CDR3 sequence (DNA): TGTGCCAGTAAGGGACAGGGGCTCACTGAAGCTTTCTTT. This encodes CASKGQGLTEAFF.

CDR3 in DNA: TGTGCCACCCCCGGGACAGGGGGCAATCAGCCCCAGCATTTT. Translated, it gives CATPGTGGNQPQHF. This sequence joins TRBV28 and TRBJ1-5, with TRBD1 matching 10 bases. The CDR3 loop spans 14 amino acids. Germline assignment: CDR1 MDHEN and CDR2 SYDVKM. Germline trimming cut 10 bases from V and 2 bases from J; bases unmatched to any gene: 5.

The chain links TRBV7-2 to TRBJ2-1; D perhaps matches TRBD1 (5 bases). This CDR3 has 19 amino acids. The ends were cut back, 5 bases at V and 7 bases at J, with 30 bases in the middle. Germline CDR1 reads SGHTA; CDR2 reads FQGNSA. The CDR3 reads CASSQNPRRFRALGNEQFF. CDR3 in DNA: TGTGCCAGCAGCCAAAACCCCCGCCGCTTCAGGGCGTTGGGGAATGAGCAGTTCTTC.

V and J are TRBV2 and TRBJ1-2; D remains unclear. Germline CDR1 is SNHLY and CDR2 is FYNNEI. The ends were cut back, 3 bases at V and 6 bases at J, with 14 bases in the middle. This CDR3 is built from 14 residues. CDR3 sequence reads: CASSDPWEGDGYTF. CDR3 DNA: TGTGCCAGCAGTGACCCCTGGGAGGGTGATGGCTACACCTTC.

The chain has TRBV6-2 or TRBV6-3 and TRBJ2-5; 13 nucleotides line up with TRBD2. Germline-derived CDR1 and CDR2 are MNHEY and SVGEGT. V was pared by 2 bases and J by 5 bases, with 8 bases of the junction left unmatched. The CDR3 has 17 amino acids. The CDR3 is CASSYPGLAGSPETQYF. Here the CDR3 DNA reads TGTGCCAGCAGTTACCCGGGACTAGCGGGGTCACCGGAGACCCAGTACTTC.

The CDR3 coding sequence is TGTGCCAGCAGTTCGCGGGAGAAACGCTACGAGCAGTACTTC. Amino acids: CASSSREKRYEQYF. V usage is TRBV27 and J usage is TRBJ2-7; 7 nucleotides line up with TRBD2. Per germline, CDR1 MNHEY and CDR2 SMNVEV (reference sequence). V shed 4 bases and J 3 bases; nucleotides not matched to a gene: 6. This CDR3 has 14 residues.

The chain links TRBV30 to TRBJ1-1; maybe TRBD1 (5 bases). The CDR3 covers 15 residues. The V and J ends lost 1 base and 8 bases respectively, with 20 bases between them. From germline, CDR1 is GTSNPN and CDR2 SVGIG (reference sequence). CDR3: CAWSGARVMRMEAFF. The CDR3 coding sequence is TGTGCCTGGAGTGGGGCCAGGGTAATGCGCATGGAAGCTTTCTTT.

The chain is built from TRBV5-1 and TRBJ2-3; 10 bases agree with TRBD2. The CDR3 is 16 amino acids. Germline V CDR1 and CDR2: SGHRS, YFSETQ. Trimming cost V 1 base and J 2 bases; bases outside gene matches: 4. CDR3 residues: CASSLLAGDITDTQYF. The CDR3 nucleotides are TGCGCCAGCAGCTTGCTAGCGGGGGACATCACAGATACGCAGTATTTT. Full variable domain (missing parts from reference TRBV5-1 and TRBJ2-3): KAGVTQTPRYLIKTRGQQVTLSCSPISGHRSVSWYQQTPGQGLQFLFEYFSETQRNKGNFPGRFSGRQFSNSRSEMNVSTLELGDSALYLCASSLLAGDITDTQYFGPGTRLTVL.

The V call is TRBV7-6, the J call TRBJ2-3; TRBD1 might be the D (5 bases). From germline, CDR1 is SGHVS and CDR2 FNYEAQ. The CDR3 consists of 15 residues. Between the trimmed V and J ends, which lost 5 bases and 5 bases, there was a span of 17 bases. DNA of the CDR3: TGTGCCAGCAGCAAAGGGCCCGCAGGGATAGATACGCAGTATTTT. This sequence encodes CASSKGPAGIDTQYF.

The rearrangement uses TRBV11-3 and TRBJ2-1, with 8 bases identical to TRBD2. The V gene end was trimmed by 4 bases and the J gene end by 7 bases; junction bases not matched to a gene: 15. Germline V gene data show CDR1 as SGHNT and CDR2 as YENEEA. The CDR3 runs to 17 residues. This CDR3 reads CASSSKNLAGLENEQFF. Written as DNA, the CDR3 is TGTGCCAGCAGCTCGAAAAACCTAGCGGGTTTAGAGAATGAGCAGTTCTTC.

The V call is TRBV7-8, the J call TRBJ1-2; 7 bases are shared with TRBD1. The CDR3 sequence is 13 residues long. Trimming cost V 3 bases and J 3 bases; bases outside gene matches: 1. In germline, CDR1 is SGHVS, CDR2 FQNEAQ. CDR3 DNA: TGTGCCAGCAGCTTTGGGACAGACTATGGCTACACCTTC. It specifies CASSFGTDYGYTF.

V and J are TRBV7-8 and TRBJ2-5; tentative D call: TRBD1 (5 bases). The CDR3 spans 13 residues. CDR1 is SGHVS and CDR2 is FQNEAQ in the germline V gene. V was pared by 1 base and J by 6 bases, with 9 bases between. The CDR3 bases are TGTGCCAGCAGCTTAGGGCAGGGAAAGACCCAGTACTTC. Encoded protein: CASSLGQGKTQYF.

The rearrangement links TRBV29-1 to TRBJ1-3, with 12 bases matching TRBD1. J was trimmed by 2 bases and V by 6 bases; bases with no gene match: 2. The CDR3 runs to 14 residues. Germline V gives CDR1 SQVTM, CDR2 ANQGSEA. The DNA for the CDR3 is TGCAGCGTGGGACAGGGGGCGGCTGGAAACACCATATATTTT. Protein: CSVGQGAAGNTIYF.

This chain connects TRBV5-4 to TRBJ1-2; 12 nucleotides line up with TRBD1. This CDR3 has 17 amino acids. J lost 8 bases, V lost 4 bases, and 15 bases had no gene match. The germline CDR1 and CDR2 sequences are SGHNT and YYREEE (reference sequence). The CDR3 protein is CASSGIRDRGLFQGYTF. CDR3 nucleotide sequence: TGTGCCAGCAGCGGAATCCGGGACAGGGGGCTTTTTCAGGGCTACACCTTC. The full variable domain, completed using reference TRBV5-4 and TRBJ1-2, is ETGVTQSPTHLIKTRGQQVTLRCSSQSGHNTVSWYQQALGQGPQFIFQYYREEENGRGNFPPRFSGLQFPNYSSELNVNALELDDSALYLCASSGIRDRGLFQGYTFGSGTRLTVV.

This sequence joins TRBV2 and TRBJ2-5; 10 bases agree with TRBD1. V shed 6 bases and J 5 bases; nucleotides not matched to a gene: 9. This CDR3 contains 15 residues. The germline V gene has CDR1 SNHLY and CDR2 FYNNEI. The CDR3 is CASSPRDRGGETQYF. In nucleotides, the CDR3 is TGTGCCAGCAGCCCCCGGGACAGGGGTGGCGAGACCCAGTACTTC.

The rearrangement uses TRBV6-5 and TRBJ1-1; D might be TRBD1 (6 bases). Trimming left V 7 bases short and J 2 bases short, with 11 bases between. CDR1 MNHEY and CDR2 SVGAGI come from the germline V gene. This CDR3 has 13 residues. The CDR3 loop is CASKRGSNTEAFF. The CDR3 DNA reads TGTGCCAGCAAGAGGGGGAGTAACACTGAAGCTTTCTTT.

DNA of the CDR3: TGCGCCAGCAGACCCACTTTACCGGGACTCTACGAGCAGTACTTC. It encodes CASRPTLPGLYEQYF. The chain links TRBV5-1 to TRBJ2-7; D perhaps matches TRBD2 (6 bases). V lost 5 bases to trimming and J lost 3 bases, with 18 bases between them. Germline assignment: CDR1 SGHRS and CDR2 YFSETQ. This CDR3 is 15 amino acids long.

Concerning this clone: Within the sample, other DNA sequences also encode this same CDR3. This rearrangement joins TRBV18 to TRBJ2-5; TRBD2 might be the D (5 bases). Germline V gene sequence: CDR1 KGHSH, CDR2 LQKENI. V was shortened by 3 bases and J by 5 bases, with 7 bases between the two germline ends. The CDR3 sequence is 12 residues long. CDR3 sequence: CASSPSGETQYF. The DNA for the CDR3 is TGTGCCAGCTCACCTTCGGGGGAGACCCAGTACTTC.

The chain uses TRBV18 and TRBJ1-3, with D uncertain. The V gene lost 0 bases and the J gene lost 2 bases, with 8 bases spanning the gap. CDR3 length equals 15 residues. Germline V lookup: CDR1 KGHSH, CDR2 LQKENI. The CDR3 loop is CASSPPSLAGNTIYF. The CDR3 DNA reads TGTGCCAGCTCACCACCGTCGCTAGCTGGAAACACCATATATTTT.

The chain is built from TRBV30 and TRBJ2-7; 8 bases map to TRBD1. The germline V gene encodes CDR1 GTSNPN and CDR2 SVGIG (reference sequence). The junction had 12 bases not matched to a gene; V was cut back by 4 bases and J by 7 bases. This CDR3 region has 14 residues. CDR3 in amino acids: CAWTEDRVSGEQYF. The CDR3 DNA reads as TGTGCCTGGACAGAGGACAGGGTATCGGGAGAGCAGTACTTC.

In its sample, this clone was seen once. V usage is TRBV3-1 (or the pseudogene TRBV3-2) and J usage is TRBJ2-1, with 7 bases matching TRBD2. V lost 0 bases, J lost 3 bases, and 8 bases stayed unmatched. There are 17 residues in the CDR3. The germline CDR1 and CDR2 sequences are LGHDT and YNNKEL (reference sequence). CDR3 nucleotide sequence: TGTGCCAGCAGCCAAGATCGGGCGGGAGTAGGCTACAATGAGCAGTTCTTC. It is translated as CASSQDRAGVGYNEQFF.